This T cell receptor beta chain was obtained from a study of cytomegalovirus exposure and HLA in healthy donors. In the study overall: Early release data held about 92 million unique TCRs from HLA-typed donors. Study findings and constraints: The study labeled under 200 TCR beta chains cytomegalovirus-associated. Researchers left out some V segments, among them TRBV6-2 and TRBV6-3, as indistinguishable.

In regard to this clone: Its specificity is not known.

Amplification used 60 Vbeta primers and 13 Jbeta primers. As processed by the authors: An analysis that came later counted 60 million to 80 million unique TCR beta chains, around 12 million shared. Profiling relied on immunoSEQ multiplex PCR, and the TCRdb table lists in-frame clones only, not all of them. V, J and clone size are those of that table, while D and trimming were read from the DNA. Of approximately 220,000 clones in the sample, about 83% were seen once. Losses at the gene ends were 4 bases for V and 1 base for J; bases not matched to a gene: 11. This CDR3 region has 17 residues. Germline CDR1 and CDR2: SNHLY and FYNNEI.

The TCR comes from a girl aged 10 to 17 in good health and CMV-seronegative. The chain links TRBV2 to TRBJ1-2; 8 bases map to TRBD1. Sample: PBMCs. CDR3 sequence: CASSVPVDRDDNYGYTF. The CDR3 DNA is TGTGCCAGCAGTGTACCCGTGGACAGGGATGATAACTATGGCTACACCTTC. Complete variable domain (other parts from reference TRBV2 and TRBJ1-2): EPEVTQTPSHQVTQMGQEVILRCVPISNHLYFYWYRQILGQKVEFLVSFYNNEISEKSEIFDDQFSVERPDGSNFTLKIRSTKLEDSAMYFCASSVPVDRDDNYGYTFGSGTRLTVV.